Presented here are 25 T cell receptor beta chains from one specimen sequenced in a study of T cell responses to AZD1222 COVID-19 vaccine. The repertoire was sequenced with immunoSEQ multiplex PCR; TCRdb's copy has only in-frame clones and lacks some. Here the sample spans about 100,000 clones, approximately 91% being singletons. Material: peripheral blood, obtained 28 days after the second AZD1222 dose. These receptors were obtained from an adult who received the AZD1222 COVID-19 vaccine.

This clone was counted a single time. The chain uses TRBV7-9 and TRBJ2-1; 7 bases line up with TRBD2. Germline-derived CDR1 and CDR2 are SEHNR and FQNEAQ (reference sequence). J lost 0 bases, V lost 4 bases, and 6 bases had no gene match. This CDR3 has 16 amino acids. This chain's CDR3 is CASSSQLATSYNEQFF. In nucleotides, the CDR3 is TGTGCCAGCAGCTCTCAACTAGCGACCTCCTACAATGAGCAGTTCTTC.

This clone was seen a single time. CDR3 sequence (DNA): TGTGCCAGCAGCGTTATGAGGGAGGGCCGGGATACGCAGTATTTT. It is translated as CASSVMREGRDTQYF. The rearrangement joins TRBV9 to TRBJ2-3, with TRBD2 identical over 7 bases. Germline V gives CDR1 SGDLS, CDR2 YYNGEE. Unmatched junction bases numbered 9, after V lost 2 bases and J lost 6 bases. The CDR3 length is 15 residues.

The V and J genes are TRBV19 and TRBJ2-7; maybe TRBD1 (6 bases). Per germline, CDR1 LNHDA and CDR2 SQIVND (reference sequence). V lost 1 base, J lost 3 bases, and 25 bases lay in between. The CDR3 totals 19 residues. The CDR3 sequence is CASSIGFFEPSGHIYEQYF. CDR3 DNA: TGTGCCAGTAGTATAGGGTTTTTCGAGCCCTCGGGACACATCTACGAGCAGTACTTC.

The chain carries TRBV12-3 or TRBV12-4 and TRBJ2-5; TRBD2 matches 7 bases. V gave up 6 bases and J gave up 5 bases; unmatched junction bases: 6. This CDR3 comprises 13 residues. CDR3 in DNA: TGTGCCAGCAGCCCTAGCGGAGCGGAGACCCAGTACTTC. Amino acid sequence: CASSPSGAETQYF.

CDR3 in DNA: TGCGCCAGCAGCCAGTTAGGTGCGGGAGTCGGCGGCGAGCAGTACTTC. Translated: CASSQLGAGVGGEQYF. J is TRBJ2-7 and V is TRBV4-1; TRBD2 aligns across 7 bases. The CDR3 loop spans 16 amino acids. CDR1 is MGHRA and CDR2 is YSYEKL in the germline V gene. Trimming took 3 bases from V and 6 from J; bases not matched to a gene: 14.

The gene calls are TRBV28 and TRBJ1-4; 8 bases align to TRBD1. CDR1 and CDR2 (germline): MDHEN, SYDVKM. This CDR3 has 15 residues. J lost 3 bases, V lost 5 bases, and 5 bases had no gene match. The CDR3 DNA follows: TGTGCCAGCAGTCCACGACAGGGGCCTAATGAAAAACTGTTTTTT. The encoded protein is CASSPRQGPNEKLFF. Filled out from reference TRBV28 and TRBJ1-4, the complete variable domain reads DVKVTQSSRYLVKRTGEKVFLECVQDMDHENMFWYRQDPGLGLRLIYFSYDVKMKEKGDIPEGYSVSREKKERFSLILESASTNQTSMYLCASSPRQGPNEKLFFGSGTQLSVL.

The rearrangement joins TRBV6-2 or TRBV6-3 to TRBJ1-6; no clear D gene. The germline V gene encodes CDR1 MNHEY and CDR2 SVGEGT. Deletions cut 2 bases from V and 8 bases from J, with 10 bases between. The length of the CDR3 is 14 residues. CDR3 in amino acids: CASSYPGEHSPLHF. In DNA form, the CDR3 reads TGTGCCAGCAGTTACCCAGGAGAACATTCACCCCTCCACTTT.

The V and J genes are TRBV6-5 and TRBJ1-6; D remains ambiguous. V gave up 6 bases and J gave up 4 bases, with 13 bases separating them. Germline V lookup: CDR1 MNHEY, CDR2 SVGAGI. This CDR3 spans 15 amino acids. The CDR3 bases are TGTGCCAGCAGCGCTACTGGACGGTATAATTCACCCCTCCACTTT. It codes for CASSATGRYNSPLHF.

This rearrangement joins TRBV25-1 to TRBJ2-7, with 8 bases aligning to TRBD2. Trimming at V came to 1 base and at J to 2 bases, leaving 7 bases not matched to a gene. Germline-derived CDR1 and CDR2 are MGHDK and SYGVNS. The CDR3 runs 16 residues. This CDR3 reads CASSEFGIAGTYEQYF. CDR3 nucleotides: TGTGCCAGCAGTGAATTCGGGATAGCGGGGACCTACGAGCAGTACTTC.

This chain uses TRBV18 with TRBJ2-5; 9 bases fit TRBD1. Trimming took 6 bases from V and 5 from J; bases not matched to a gene: 19. Looked up from germline, CDR1 is KGHSH and CDR2 is LQKENI. This CDR3 is built from 18 residues. The CDR3 here is CASSPNQLTGGSRETQYF. The CDR3 DNA sequence: TGTGCCAGCTCTCCCAACCAGTTAACAGGGGGCTCTCGGGAGACCCAGTACTTC.

The CDR3 reads CASSPNPPLATEADTQYF. CDR3 bases: TGTGCCAGCAGCCCCAACCCCCCCTTGGCGACAGAGGCAGATACGCAGTATTTT. V usage is TRBV4-2 and J usage is TRBJ2-3; tentative D call: TRBD1 (5 bases). V lost 4 bases to trimming and J lost 4 bases, with 24 bases between them. Looked up from germline, CDR1 is LGHNA and CDR2 is YNFKEQ. The CDR3 is made up of 18 amino acids.

This clone was recorded once. This rearrangement joins TRBV7-8 to TRBJ2-7; D not certain. CDR3 length equals 13 residues. The V end lost 1 base, the J end lost 2 bases, and 6 bases lay between the germline ends. CDR1 and CDR2 (germline): SGHVS, FQNEAQ. CDR3 amino acids: CASSLEVTYEQYF. CDR3 nucleotides: TGTGCCAGCAGCTTAGAGGTCACCTACGAGCAGTACTTC.

V and J are TRBV5-6 and TRBJ1-1; TRBD1 is a possible D gene (5 bases). The V end lost 1 base, the J end lost 3 bases, and 13 bases lay between the germline ends. Germline V gene data show CDR1 as SGHDT and CDR2 as YYEEEE. The CDR3 runs 15 residues. As DNA, the CDR3 is TGTGCCAGCAGCTTGCGGGGGTTAGGGTACACTGAAGCTTTCTTT. Protein sequence: CASSLRGLGYTEAFF.

The J gene is TRBJ2-1, the V gene TRBV11-2; D unresolved. CDR1 and CDR2 (germline): SGHAT, FQNNGV. This CDR3 region has 13 residues. V was shortened by 1 base and J by 9 bases, with 10 bases between the two germline ends. The CDR3 region has the DNA TGTGCCAGCAGCTTAGGGTCGGCTGGTGAGCAGTTCTTC. Its translation: CASSLGSAGEQFF.

This chain connects TRBV12-3 or TRBV12-4 to TRBJ1-1, with D possibly being TRBD1 (6 bases). This CDR3 comprises 13 residues. With 0 bases removed from V and 5 bases from J, the gap between germline ends came to 7 bases. As DNA, the CDR3 is TGTGCCAGCAGTTTAGCAACAGGGACTGAAGCTTTCTTT. Its protein is CASSLATGTEAFF.

This rearrangement joins TRBV6-2 or TRBV6-3 to TRBJ1-1; a weak D match, TRBD1 (5 bases). V lost 6 bases and J lost 4, with 21 bases in between. CDR3 length: 16 residues. CDR1 and CDR2 (germline): MNHEY, SVGEGT. Here the CDR3 DNA reads TGTGCCAGCAGCCAACCCAGGGTAGGGTTAGGCACTGAAGCTTTCTTT. Protein: CASSQPRVGLGTEAFF.

The rearrangement links TRBV27 to TRBJ2-3; D gene unclear. CDR1 is MNHEY and CDR2 is SMNVEV in the germline V gene (reference sequence). CDR3 length equals 15 residues. V lost 5 bases and J 0 bases, leaving 12 bases between the germline ends. This CDR3 is CASSRADPSTDTQYF. In DNA, the CDR3 is TGTGCCAGCAGTCGGGCGGACCCGAGCACAGATACGCAGTATTTT.

This chain's CDR3 is CASQRVQGNQPQHF. In DNA, the CDR3 is TGTGCCAGCCAACGGGTGCAGGGCAATCAGCCCCAGCATTTT. The V gene is TRBV6-5, the J gene TRBJ1-5; the D is unclear. The V gene lost 8 bases and the J gene lost 2 bases, with 13 bases spanning the gap. Germline lookup yields CDR1 MNHEY and CDR2 SVGAGI. The CDR3 sequence is 14 residues long.

This CDR3 reads CATGQTLYGYTF. The CDR3 nucleotides read TGTGCCACTGGACAGACCCTCTATGGCTACACCTTC. The rearrangement links TRBV19 to TRBJ1-2, with D possibly matching TRBD1 (6 bases). The germline gives CDR1 LNHDA, CDR2 SQIVND (reference sequence). The germline V and J ends were trimmed by 10 bases and 4 bases, with 13 bases remaining between them. This CDR3 is built from 12 residues.

The chain employs TRBV28 and TRBJ1-2; D might be TRBD1 (5 bases). Trimming took off 5 bases at V and 5 bases at J, with 18 bases between the two ends. The germline V gene has CDR1 MDHEN and CDR2 SYDVKM. The CDR3 loop spans 15 amino acids. For the CDR3, the DNA is TGTGCCAGCAGTGGAAGGACACGCTCCGGGTATGGCTACACCTTC. As protein: CASSGRTRSGYGYTF.

The chain employs TRBV6-2 or TRBV6-3 and TRBJ2-2, with 7 bases matching TRBD2. With 5 bases clipped from V and 4 bases from J, the junction kept 1 base outside the gene matches. Germline V CDR1 and CDR2: MNHEY, SVGEGT. The CDR3 length is 13 residues. CDR3: CASSQRGTGELFF. CDR3 coding DNA: TGTGCCAGCAGTCAGCGGGGCACCGGGGAGCTGTTTTTT.

The chain carries TRBV24-1 and TRBJ2-2; D gene unclear. The germline V gene encodes CDR1 KGHDR and CDR2 SFDVKD. CDR3 size: 11 residues. Between the trimmed V and J ends, which lost 7 bases and 3 bases, there was a span of 2 bases. This CDR3 is CATRDTGELFF. In DNA form, the CDR3 reads TGTGCCACCAGGGACACCGGGGAGCTGTTTTTT.

This sequence joins TRBV19 and TRBJ1-6; 7 nucleotides line up with TRBD1. This CDR3 is built from 15 residues. Germline V gene lookup returns CDR1 LNHDA and CDR2 SQIVND (reference sequence). V lost 6 bases and J lost 6; bases outside the gene matches: 8. The CDR3, as DNA: TGTGCCAGTAGCGGGACAGTAGGTGCTAATTCACCCCTCCACTTT. This gives the protein CASSGTVGANSPLHF.

The chain uses TRBV3-1 (or the pseudogene TRBV3-2) and TRBJ1-3; D is unresolved. The germline V and J ends were trimmed by 4 bases and 0 bases, with 7 bases remaining between them. Germline CDR1 LGHDT, CDR2 YNNKEL (reference sequence). The CDR3 consists of 14 residues. CDR3 residues: CASSLQSSGNTIYF. The CDR3 region has the DNA TGTGCCAGCAGCCTACAGAGCTCTGGAAACACCATATATTTT.

This clone has a single count. The chain joins TRBV29-1 to TRBJ1-4; D uncertain. The germline V gene encodes CDR1 SQVTM and CDR2 ANQGSEA. Deletions cut 6 bases from V and 4 bases from J, with 6 bases between. The CDR3 is 11 residues long. Here the CDR3 DNA reads TGCAGCGTCGGCCTTAATGAAAAACTGTTTTTT. Encoded protein: CSVGLNEKLFF.